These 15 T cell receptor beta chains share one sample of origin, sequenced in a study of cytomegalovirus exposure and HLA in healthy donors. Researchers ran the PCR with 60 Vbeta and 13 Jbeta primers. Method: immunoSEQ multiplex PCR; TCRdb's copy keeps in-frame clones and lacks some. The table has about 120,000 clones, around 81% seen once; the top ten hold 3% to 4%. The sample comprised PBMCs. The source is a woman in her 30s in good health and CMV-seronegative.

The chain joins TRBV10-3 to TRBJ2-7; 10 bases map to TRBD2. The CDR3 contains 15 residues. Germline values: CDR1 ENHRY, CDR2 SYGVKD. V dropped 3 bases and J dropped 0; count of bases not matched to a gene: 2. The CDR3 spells CAISDSGRSSYEQYF. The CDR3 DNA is TGTGCCATCAGTGATAGCGGGAGGAGCTCCTACGAGCAGTACTTC.

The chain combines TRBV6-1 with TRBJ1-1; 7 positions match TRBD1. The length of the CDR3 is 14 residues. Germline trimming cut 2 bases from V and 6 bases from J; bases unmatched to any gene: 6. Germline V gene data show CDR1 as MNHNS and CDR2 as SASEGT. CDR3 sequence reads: CASSEIGTVPEAFF. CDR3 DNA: TGTGCCAGCAGTGAAATTGGGACAGTCCCTGAAGCTTTCTTT.

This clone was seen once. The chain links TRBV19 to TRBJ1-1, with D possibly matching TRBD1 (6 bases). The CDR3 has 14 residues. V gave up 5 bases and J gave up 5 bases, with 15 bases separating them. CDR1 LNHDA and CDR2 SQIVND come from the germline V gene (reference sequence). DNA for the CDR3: TGTGCCAGTAGTTTCAACAGGGAGACAACTGAAGCTTTCTTT. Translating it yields CASSFNRETTEAFF.

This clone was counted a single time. CDR3 sequence reads: CASSQGTGYNQPQHF. The CDR3 bases are TGCGCCAGCAGCCAGGGGACAGGGTACAATCAGCCCCAGCATTTT. The chain employs TRBV4-3 and TRBJ1-5; 9 bases are a match to TRBD1. The CDR3 spans 15 residues. CDR1 is LGHNA, CDR2 YSLEER, per germline. The V segment lost 3 bases and the J segment 3 bases; nucleotides outside the gene matches: 3.

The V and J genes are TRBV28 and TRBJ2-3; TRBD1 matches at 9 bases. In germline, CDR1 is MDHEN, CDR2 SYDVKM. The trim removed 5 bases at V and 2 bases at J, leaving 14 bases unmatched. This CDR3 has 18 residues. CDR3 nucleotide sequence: TGTGCCAGCAGTGAGAACACAGGGGGCTCGGCCCACACAGATACGCAGTATTTT. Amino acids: CASSENTGGSAHTDTQYF.

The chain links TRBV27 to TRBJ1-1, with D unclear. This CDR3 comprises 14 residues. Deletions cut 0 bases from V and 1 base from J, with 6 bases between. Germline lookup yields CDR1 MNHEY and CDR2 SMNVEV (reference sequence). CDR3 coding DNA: TGTGCCAGCAGTTTATCGACGGGGAACACTGAAGCTTTCTTT. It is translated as CASSLSTGNTEAFF.

The CDR3 here is CASSRLASTGELFF. The CDR3 DNA reads as TGTGCCAGCAGTCGACTAGCAAGCACCGGGGAGCTGTTTTTT. This sequence joins TRBV27 and TRBJ2-2, with 7 bases lining up with TRBD2. V shed 5 bases, J shed 4 bases, and the junction held 4 bases outside the gene matches. This CDR3 spans 14 amino acids. Germline CDR1 and CDR2: MNHEY and SMNVEV (reference sequence).

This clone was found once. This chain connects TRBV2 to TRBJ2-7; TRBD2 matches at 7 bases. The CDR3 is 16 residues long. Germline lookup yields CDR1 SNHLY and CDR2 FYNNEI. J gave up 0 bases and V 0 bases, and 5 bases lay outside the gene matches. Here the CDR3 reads CASSEALAVSSYEQYF. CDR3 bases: TGTGCCAGCAGTGAAGCTCTAGCGGTTAGCTCCTACGAGCAGTACTTC.

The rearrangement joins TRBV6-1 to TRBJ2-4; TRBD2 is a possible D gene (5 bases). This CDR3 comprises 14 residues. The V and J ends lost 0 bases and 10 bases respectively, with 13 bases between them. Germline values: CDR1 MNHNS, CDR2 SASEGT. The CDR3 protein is CASSEALGSVIQYF. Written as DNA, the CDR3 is TGTGCCAGCAGTGAAGCGCTGGGGAGCGTTATTCAGTACTTC.

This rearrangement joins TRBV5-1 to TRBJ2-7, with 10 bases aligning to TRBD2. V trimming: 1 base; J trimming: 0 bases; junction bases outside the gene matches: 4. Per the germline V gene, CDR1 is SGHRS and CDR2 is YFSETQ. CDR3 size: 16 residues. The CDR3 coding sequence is TGCGCCAGCAGCTTGTGGGCTAGCGGGAGCTCCTACGAGCAGTACTTC. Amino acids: CASSLWASGSSYEQYF.

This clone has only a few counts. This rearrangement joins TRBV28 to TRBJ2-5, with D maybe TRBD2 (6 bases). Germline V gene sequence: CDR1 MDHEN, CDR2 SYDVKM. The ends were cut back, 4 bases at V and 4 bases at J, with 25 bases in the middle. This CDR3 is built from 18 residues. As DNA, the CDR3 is TGTGCCAGCAGTTACCCCACCGGGACTCCCAAAACCGGAGAGACCCAGTACTTC. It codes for CASSYPTGTPKTGETQYF.

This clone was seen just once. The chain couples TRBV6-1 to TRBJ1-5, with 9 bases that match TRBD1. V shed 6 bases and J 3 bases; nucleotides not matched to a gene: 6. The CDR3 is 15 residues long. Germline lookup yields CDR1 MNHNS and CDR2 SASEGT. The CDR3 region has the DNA TGTGCCAGCAGGCCGGGACAGGGTAACAATCAGCCCCAGCATTTT. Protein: CASRPGQGNNQPQHF.

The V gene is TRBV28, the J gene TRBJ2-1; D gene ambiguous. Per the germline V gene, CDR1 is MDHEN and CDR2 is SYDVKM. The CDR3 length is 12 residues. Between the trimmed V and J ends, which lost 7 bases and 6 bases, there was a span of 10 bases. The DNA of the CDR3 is TGTGCCAGCACGACAAACGGCAATGAGCAGTTCTTC. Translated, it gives CASTTNGNEQFF.

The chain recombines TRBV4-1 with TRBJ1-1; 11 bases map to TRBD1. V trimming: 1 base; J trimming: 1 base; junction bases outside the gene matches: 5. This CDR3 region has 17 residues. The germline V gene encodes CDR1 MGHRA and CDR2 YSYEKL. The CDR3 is CASSQVRDRGTNTEAFF. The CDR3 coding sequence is TGCGCCAGCAGCCAAGTTCGGGACAGGGGGACGAACACTGAAGCTTTCTTT.

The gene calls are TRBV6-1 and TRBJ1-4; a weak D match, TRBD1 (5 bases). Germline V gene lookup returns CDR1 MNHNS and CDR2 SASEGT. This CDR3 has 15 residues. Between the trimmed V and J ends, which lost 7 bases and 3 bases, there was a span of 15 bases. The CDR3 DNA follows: TGTGCCAGCACCGTTCCGGGACTGTCTAATGAAAAACTGTTTTTT. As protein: CASTVPGLSNEKLFF.